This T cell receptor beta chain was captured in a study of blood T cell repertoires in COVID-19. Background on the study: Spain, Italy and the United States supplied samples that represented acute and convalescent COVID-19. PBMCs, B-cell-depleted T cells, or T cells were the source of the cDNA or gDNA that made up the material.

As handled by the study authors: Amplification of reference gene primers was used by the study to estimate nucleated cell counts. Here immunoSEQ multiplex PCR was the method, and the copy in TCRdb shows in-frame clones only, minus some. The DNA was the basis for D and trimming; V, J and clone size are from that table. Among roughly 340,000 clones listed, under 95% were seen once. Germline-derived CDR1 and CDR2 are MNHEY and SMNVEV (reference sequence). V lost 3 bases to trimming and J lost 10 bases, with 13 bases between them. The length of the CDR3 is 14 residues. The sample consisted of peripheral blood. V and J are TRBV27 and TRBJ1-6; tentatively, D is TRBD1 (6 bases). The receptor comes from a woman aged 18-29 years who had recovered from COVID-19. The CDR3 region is CASSFGQGRSPLHF. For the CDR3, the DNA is TGTGCCAGCAGTTTCGGGCAGGGGCGATCACCCCTCCACTTT.